A single sample gave rise to the 28 T cell receptor beta chains below, sequenced in a study of identifying expanded T cells in peripheral blood. Only in-frame clones appear in the TCRdb table, and some are missing; sequencing was by immunoSEQ multiplex PCR. This table has some 78,000 clones, 70% to 90% appearing once. The sample comprised blood. The receptors originated from a person aged 18 to 75 in good health.

The V gene is TRBV30, the J gene TRBJ1-2, with D unclear. Germline values: CDR1 GTSNPN, CDR2 SVGIG (reference sequence). The V end was cut by 0 bases, the J end by 3 bases, with 14 bases between. This CDR3 contains 15 residues. The CDR3 sequence is CAWSVPRRADYGYTF. For the CDR3, the DNA is TGTGCCTGGAGTGTCCCCCGGCGTGCAGACTATGGCTACACCTTC.

V is TRBV6-1 and J is TRBJ1-2; D gene ambiguous. The CDR3 has 11 amino acids. In germline, CDR1 is MNHNS, CDR2 SASEGT. V lost 3 bases and J 6 bases, leaving 5 bases between the germline ends. The CDR3 here is CASSDRHGYTF. DNA for the CDR3: TGTGCCAGCAGTGACAGGCATGGCTACACCTTC.

The rearrangement links TRBV6-6 to TRBJ1-5; D gene unclear. V dropped 5 bases and J dropped 5 bases, with 19 bases sitting between them. The CDR3 spans 16 residues. Per the germline V gene, CDR1 is MNHNY and CDR2 is SVGAGI (reference sequence). CDR3 nucleotide sequence: TGTGCCAGCAGTCTAGAATTGTATCTGGGCGATCAGCCCCAGCATTTT. This gives the protein CASSLELYLGDQPQHF.

V and J are TRBV5-1 and TRBJ1-4; a weak D match, TRBD1 (6 bases). Germline loops: CDR1 SGHRS, CDR2 YFSETQ. This CDR3 comprises 14 residues. V lost 4 bases and J 5 bases, leaving 12 bases between the germline ends. Written as DNA, the CDR3 is TGCGCCAGCAGCCTTCGGGGGGGCAATGAAAAACTGTTTTTT. It yields the protein CASSLRGGNEKLFF. The variable domain in full, with the rest retrieved from reference TRBV5-1 and TRBJ1-4, is KAGVTQTPRYLIKTRGQQVTLSCSPISGHRSVSWYQQTPGQGLQFLFEYFSETQRNKGNFPGRFSGRQFSNSRSEMNVSTLELGDSALYLCASSLRGGNEKLFFGSGTQLSVL.

The chain recombines TRBV28 with TRBJ2-7; TRBD1 is a possible D gene (6 bases). Trimming stripped 8 bases from V and 0 bases from J, with 20 bases between. Germline CDR1 and CDR2: MDHEN and SYDVKM. CDR3 length: 16 amino acids. The CDR3 nucleotides are TGTGCCAGCTTGGGCTTAGGGACACCAAGCTCCTACGAGCAGTACTTC. Translated: CASLGLGTPSSYEQYF.

For this clone: One junction end does not reproduce the germline sequence, and a read error may be involved. The V gene is TRBV7-6, the J gene TRBJ1-2; the D is unclear. The V gene's germline CDR1 is SGHVS and CDR2 FNYEAQ. CDR3 length: 15 amino acids. CDR3 coding DNA: TGTGCCAGCAGCTTATATGAAGGCTCTAACTCTGGCTACACCTTC. Translated, it gives CASSLYEGSNSGYTF.

This clone occurred a few times. The chain combines TRBV30 with TRBJ1-1; perhaps TRBD1 as D (6 bases). CDR1 and CDR2 from the germline V gene are GTSNPN and SVGIG (reference sequence). V was clipped by 0 bases and J by 11 bases, with 16 bases between them. There are 13 residues in the CDR3. The CDR3 loop is CAWSVAGEVKAFF. CDR3 in DNA: TGTGCCTGGAGTGTAGCAGGGGAGGTTAAGGCTTTCTTT. Using reference TRBV30 and TRBJ1-1 for the parts outside the CDR3, the full variable domain is SQTIHQWPATLVQPVGSPLSLECTVEGTSNPNLYWYRQAAGRGLQLLFYSVGIGQISSEVPQNLSASRPQDRQFILSSKKLLLSDSGFYLCAWSVAGEVKAFFGQGTRLTVV.

This chain links TRBV13 with TRBJ2-2; 8 positions agree with TRBD2. The V segment lost 5 bases and the J segment 3 bases; nucleotides outside the gene matches: 5. The CDR3 has 15 amino acids. The germline CDR1 and CDR2 sequences are PRHDT and FYEKMQ (reference sequence). DNA for the CDR3: TGTGCCAGCAGCCCGGGACTAGTTGACACCGGGGAGCTGTTTTTT. Translation: CASSPGLVDTGELFF.

The chain uses TRBV7-6 and TRBJ2-5; D gene uncertain. The CDR3 consists of 13 residues. The ends were cut back, 1 base at V and 4 bases at J, with 7 bases in the middle. Germline V lookup: CDR1 SGHVS, CDR2 FNYEAQ. The CDR3 DNA sequence: TGTGCCAGCAGCTTAGGCCCGGGAGAGACCCAGTACTTC. This codes for CASSLGPGETQYF.

Only one count was recorded for this clone. The chain couples TRBV7-9 to TRBJ2-1, with 9 bases identical to TRBD2. In germline, CDR1 is SEHNR, CDR2 FQNEAQ (reference sequence). The CDR3 consists of 14 residues. V gave up 4 bases and J gave up 4 bases; unmatched junction bases: 2. This CDR3 is CASSSSGAYNEQFF. Written as DNA, the CDR3 is TGTGCCAGCAGCTCTAGCGGGGCTTACAATGAGCAGTTCTTC.

The genes are TRBV4-2 and TRBJ1-2; D not resolved. The CDR3 is 14 amino acids. The V gene's germline CDR1 is LGHNA and CDR2 YNFKEQ. The V end was cut by 0 bases, the J end by 10 bases, with 15 bases between. The CDR3 sequence: CASSQELRSEDYTF. CDR3 in DNA: TGTGCCAGCAGCCAAGAGCTCAGGAGTGAAGACTACACCTTC.

The CDR3 loop is CASSIGQINQPQHF. The CDR3, as DNA: TGTGCCAGTAGTATTGGACAGATTAATCAGCCCCAGCATTTT. J is TRBJ1-5 and V is TRBV19; weak D call: TRBD1 (6 bases). Between the trimmed V and J ends, which lost 3 bases and 4 bases, there was a span of 10 bases. CDR1 LNHDA and CDR2 SQIVND come from the germline V gene (reference sequence). The CDR3 loop spans 14 amino acids.

This chain joins TRBV20-1 and TRBJ1-3; the D is unclear. CDR1 and CDR2 from the germline V gene are DFQATT and SNEGSKA (reference sequence). V was trimmed by 6 bases and J by 4 bases, leaving 7 bases between them. The CDR3 contains 11 residues. Here the CDR3 reads CSAGHGNTIYF. CDR3 bases: TGCAGTGCAGGGCACGGAAACACCATATATTTT.

The chain recombines TRBV9 with TRBJ2-2, with a possible D match to TRBD2 (5 bases). The CDR3 sequence is 15 residues long. V lost 2 bases, J lost 6 bases, and 14 bases lay in between. Germline V gives CDR1 SGDLS, CDR2 YYNGEE. CDR3 amino acids: CASSVAGVSPGELFF. CDR3 coding DNA: TGTGCCAGCAGCGTGGCCGGGGTCTCACCCGGGGAGCTGTTTTTT.

This chain joins TRBV5-6 and TRBJ1-5; 9 bases match TRBD1. The junction had 4 bases not matched to a gene; V was cut back by 0 bases and J by 6 bases. The germline V gene has CDR1 SGHDT and CDR2 YYEEEE. This CDR3 is built from 15 residues. Here the CDR3 DNA reads TGTGCCAGCAGCTTGGACGGGACAGGGTTTCAGCCCCAGCATTTT. Amino acids: CASSLDGTGFQPQHF.

This chain links TRBV19 with TRBJ1-1; tentatively, D is TRBD1 (5 bases). Germline assignment: CDR1 LNHDA and CDR2 SQIVND (reference sequence). The ends were cut back, 2 bases at V and 3 bases at J, with 7 bases in the middle. This CDR3 has 13 residues. DNA for the CDR3: TGTGCCAGTAGTATAAGAGGGGACACTGAAGCTTTCTTT. This encodes CASSIRGDTEAFF.

The J gene is TRBJ1-4, the V gene TRBV11-2; 9 nucleotides match TRBD1. Germline CDR1 SGHAT, CDR2 FQNNGV. This CDR3 contains 16 residues. V lost 5 bases and J lost 8; bases outside the gene matches: 12. In DNA, the CDR3 is TGTGCCAGCAGCACCACCCTCGGGACAGGGTACGAAAAACTGTTTTTT. Encoded protein: CASSTTLGTGYEKLFF.

The chain employs TRBV4-2 and TRBJ2-6; possibly TRBD1 for D (6 bases). CDR3 size: 18 residues. Germline loops: CDR1 LGHNA, CDR2 YNFKEQ. V lost 1 base, J lost 0 bases, and 13 bases lay in between. Here the CDR3 reads CASSQVSGVFSGANVLTF. As DNA, the CDR3 is TGTGCCAGCAGCCAAGTTTCAGGGGTGTTCTCTGGGGCCAACGTCCTGACTTTC.

The chain has TRBV6-5 and TRBJ1-1; 7 bases fit TRBD1. Germline V gives CDR1 MNHEY, CDR2 SVGAGI. V trimming: 4 bases; J trimming: 6 bases; junction bases outside the gene matches: 5. There are 13 residues in the CDR3. The CDR3 loop reads CASSSPDRAEAFF. The CDR3 bases are TGTGCCAGCAGTTCACCTGACAGGGCTGAAGCTTTCTTT.

V gene TRBV14 combines with J gene TRBJ2-2, with D unclear. Trimming removed 1 base at V and 1 base at J, with 7 bases between. CDR3 length: 15 amino acids. CDR1 and CDR2 from the germline V gene are SGHDN and FVKESK. CDR3 region: CASSQVYRNTGELFF. The CDR3 bases are TGTGCCAGCAGCCAAGTATACAGGAACACCGGGGAGCTGTTTTTT.

The chain has TRBV19 and TRBJ2-3; D may match TRBD1 or TRBD2 (5 bases each). Deletions cut 3 bases from V and 9 bases from J, with 16 bases between. Germline CDR1 and CDR2: LNHDA and SQIVND (reference sequence). This CDR3 spans 14 amino acids. Here the CDR3 DNA reads TGTGCCAGTAGTATCCGGGACGCTCTCACAACGCAGTATTTT. The encoded protein is CASSIRDALTTQYF.

The chain couples TRBV7-2 to TRBJ2-2, with D possibly called TRBD1 or TRBD2 (5 bases each). The V end lost 0 bases, the J end lost 4 bases, and 18 bases lay between the germline ends. Germline CDR1 is SGHTA and CDR2 is FQGNSA. The length of the CDR3 is 18 residues. CDR3 protein: CASSLAPQGPLGTGELFF. The CDR3 DNA follows: TGTGCCAGCAGCTTAGCTCCGCAGGGACCCCTAGGCACCGGGGAGCTGTTTTTT.

This rearrangement joins TRBV28 to TRBJ2-7, with TRBD2 as a possible D gene (5 bases). V lost 5 bases, J lost 7 bases, and 12 bases lay in between. This CDR3 spans 12 amino acids. Germline CDR1 MDHEN, CDR2 SYDVKM. CDR3 in DNA: TGTGCCAGCAGTAGCCCGAGAGGGGAGCAGTACTTC. The encoded protein is CASSSPRGEQYF. Supplemented by reference TRBV28 and TRBJ2-7, the full variable domain reads DVKVTQSSRYLVKRTGEKVFLECVQDMDHENMFWYRQDPGLGLRLIYFSYDVKMKEKGDIPEGYSVSREKKERFSLILESASTNQTSMYLCASSSPRGEQYFGPGTRLTVT.

The chain couples TRBV19 to TRBJ2-5; the match to TRBD2 covers 11 bases. Trimming removed 1 base from V and 3 bases from J; junction bases left unmatched: 7. The CDR3 contains 17 residues. From germline, CDR1 is LNHDA and CDR2 SQIVND (reference sequence). CDR3 sequence reads: CASSIAQGLAEKETQYF. The CDR3 DNA is TGTGCCAGTAGTATAGCCCAGGGACTAGCGGAAAAAGAGACCCAGTACTTC. Using reference TRBV19 and TRBJ2-5 for the parts outside the CDR3, the full variable domain is DGGITQSPKYLFRKEGQNVTLSCEQNLNHDAMYWYRQDPGQGLRLIYYSQIVNDFQKGDIAEGYSVSREKKESFPLTVTSAQKNPTAFYLCASSIAQGLAEKETQYFGPGTRLLVL.

The chain combines TRBV5-4 with TRBJ2-3; 11 bases are shared with TRBD2. Trimming cost V 1 base and J 5 bases; bases outside gene matches: 3. The germline V gene has CDR1 SGHNT and CDR2 YYREEE (reference sequence). The length of the CDR3 is 15 residues. The CDR3 reads CASSLHGLAGDTQYF. The CDR3 bases are TGTGCCAGCAGCTTGCATGGACTAGCGGGAGATACGCAGTATTTT.

The chain links TRBV7-2 to TRBJ2-2, with TRBD2 identical over 8 bases. This CDR3 region has 16 residues. V shed 1 base and J 2 bases; nucleotides not matched to a gene: 3. CDR1 SGHTA and CDR2 FQGNSA come from the germline V gene. The CDR3 loop is CASSLVSGSNTGELFF. Written as DNA, the CDR3 is TGTGCCAGCAGCTTAGTGAGCGGGAGTAACACCGGGGAGCTGTTTTTT.

The chain links TRBV9 to TRBJ2-7, with 12 bases that match TRBD2. This CDR3 contains 18 residues. Germline assignment: CDR1 SGDLS and CDR2 YYNGEE. The ends lost 0 bases at V and 3 bases at J; junction bases unmatched: 10. CDR3 sequence reads: CASSVGPSGRVWNYEQYF. In DNA form, the CDR3 reads TGTGCCAGCAGCGTAGGGCCTAGCGGGAGGGTATGGAACTACGAGCAGTACTTC.

This clone was seen only a few times. The chain recombines TRBV7-8 with TRBJ1-2; 9 bases line up with TRBD1. The CDR3 runs 14 residues. V dropped 4 bases and J dropped 1; count of bases not matched to a gene: 1. Germline V CDR1 and CDR2: SGHVS, FQNEAQ. CDR3 bases: TGTGCCAGCAGCTGGGGACAGGGTAACTATGGCTACACCTTC. Residues: CASSWGQGNYGYTF.